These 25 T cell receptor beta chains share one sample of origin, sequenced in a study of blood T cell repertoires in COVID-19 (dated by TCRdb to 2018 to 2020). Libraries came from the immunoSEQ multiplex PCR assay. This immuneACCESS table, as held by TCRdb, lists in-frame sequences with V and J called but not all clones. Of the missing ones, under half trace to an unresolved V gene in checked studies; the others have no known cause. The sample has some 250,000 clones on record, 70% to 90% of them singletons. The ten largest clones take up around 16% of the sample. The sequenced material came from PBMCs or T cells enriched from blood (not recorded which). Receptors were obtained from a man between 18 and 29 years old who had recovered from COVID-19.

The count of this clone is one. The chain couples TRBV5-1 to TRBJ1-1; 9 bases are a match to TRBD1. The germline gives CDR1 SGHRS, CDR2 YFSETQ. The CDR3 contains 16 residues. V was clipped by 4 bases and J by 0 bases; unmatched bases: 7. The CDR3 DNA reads TGCGCCAGCAGCCCAAGGACAGGGGCGATGAACACTGAAGCTTTCTTT. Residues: CASSPRTGAMNTEAFF.

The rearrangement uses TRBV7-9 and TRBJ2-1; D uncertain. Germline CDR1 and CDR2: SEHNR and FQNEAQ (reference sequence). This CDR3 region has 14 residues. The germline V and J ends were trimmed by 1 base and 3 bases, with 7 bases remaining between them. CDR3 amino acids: CASSLGRLYNEQFF. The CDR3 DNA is TGTGCCAGCAGCTTAGGCAGACTCTACAATGAGCAGTTCTTC.

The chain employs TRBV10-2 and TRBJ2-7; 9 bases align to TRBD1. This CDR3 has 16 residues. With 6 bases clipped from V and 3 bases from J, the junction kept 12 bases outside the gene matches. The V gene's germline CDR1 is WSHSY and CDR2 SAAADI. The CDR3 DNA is TGCGCCAGCAGAGGTGCACCGGGACAGGGAAGCTACGAGCAGTACTTC. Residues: CASRGAPGQGSYEQYF.

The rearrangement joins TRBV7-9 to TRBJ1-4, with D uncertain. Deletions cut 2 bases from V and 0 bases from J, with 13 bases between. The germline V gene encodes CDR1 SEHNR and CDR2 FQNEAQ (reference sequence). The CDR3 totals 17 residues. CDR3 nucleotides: TGTGCCAGCAGCTTAATCGGACTCGGGACAACTAATGAAAAACTGTTTTTT. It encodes CASSLIGLGTTNEKLFF.

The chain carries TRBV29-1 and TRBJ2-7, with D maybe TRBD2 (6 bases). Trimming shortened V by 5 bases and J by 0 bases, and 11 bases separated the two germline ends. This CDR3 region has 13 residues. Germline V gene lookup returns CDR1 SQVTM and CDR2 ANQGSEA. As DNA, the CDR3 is TGCAGCGTTTCAACGGGAGACTCCTACGAGCAGTACTTC. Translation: CSVSTGDSYEQYF.

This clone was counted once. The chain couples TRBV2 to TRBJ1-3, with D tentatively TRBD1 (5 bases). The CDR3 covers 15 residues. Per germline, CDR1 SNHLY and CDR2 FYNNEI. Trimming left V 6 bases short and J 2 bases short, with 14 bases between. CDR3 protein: CASRTDRMTGNTIYF. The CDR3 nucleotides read TGTGCCAGCAGGACCGACAGAATGACTGGAAACACCATATATTTT.

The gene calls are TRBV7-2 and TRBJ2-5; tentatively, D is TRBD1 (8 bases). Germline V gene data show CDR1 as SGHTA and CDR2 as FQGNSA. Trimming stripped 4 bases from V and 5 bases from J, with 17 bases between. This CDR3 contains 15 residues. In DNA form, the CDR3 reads TGTGCCAGCAGCTCTCGGACAGGGAGGGGGGAGACCCAGTACTTC. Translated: CASSSRTGRGETQYF. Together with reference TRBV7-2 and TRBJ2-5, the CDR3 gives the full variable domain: GAGVSQSPSNKVTEKGKDVELRCDPISGHTALYWYRQSLGQGLEFLIYFQGNSAPDKSGLPSDRFSAERTGGSVSTLTIQRTQQEDSAVYLCASSSRTGRGETQYFGPGTRLLVL.

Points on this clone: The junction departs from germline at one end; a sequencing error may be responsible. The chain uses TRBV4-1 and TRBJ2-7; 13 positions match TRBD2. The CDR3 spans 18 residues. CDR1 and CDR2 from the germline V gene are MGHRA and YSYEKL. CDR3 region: CASSQENVGLAGAYEQYF. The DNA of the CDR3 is TGCGCCAGCAGTCAAGAAAACGTAGGACTAGCGGGGGCCTACGAGCAGTACTTC.

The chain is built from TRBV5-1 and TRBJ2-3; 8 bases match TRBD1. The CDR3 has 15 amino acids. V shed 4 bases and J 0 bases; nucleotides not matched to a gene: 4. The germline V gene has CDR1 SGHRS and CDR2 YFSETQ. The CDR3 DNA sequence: TGCGCCAGCAGCGTGGGACAGGCGAGCACAGATACGCAGTATTTT. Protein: CASSVGQASTDTQYF.

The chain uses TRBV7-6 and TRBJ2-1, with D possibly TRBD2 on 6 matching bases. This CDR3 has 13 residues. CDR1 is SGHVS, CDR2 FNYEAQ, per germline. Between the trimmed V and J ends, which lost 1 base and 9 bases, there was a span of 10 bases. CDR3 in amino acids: CASSLGNSGEQFF. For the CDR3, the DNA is TGTGCCAGCAGCTTAGGTAATAGCGGTGAGCAGTTCTTC.

CDR3 sequence: CASSQPAGNYGYTF. The CDR3 nucleotides read TGCGCCAGCAGCCAACCCGCAGGGAACTATGGCTACACCTTC. The J gene is TRBJ1-2, the V gene TRBV4-1, with TRBD1 as a possible D gene (5 bases). With 2 bases removed from V and 2 bases from J, the gap between germline ends came to 9 bases. Germline loops: CDR1 MGHRA, CDR2 YSYEKL. This CDR3 has 14 residues.

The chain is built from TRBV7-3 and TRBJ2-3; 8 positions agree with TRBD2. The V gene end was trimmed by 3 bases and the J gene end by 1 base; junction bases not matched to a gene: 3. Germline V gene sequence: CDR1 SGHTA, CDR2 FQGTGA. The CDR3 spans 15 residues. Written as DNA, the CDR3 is TGTGCCAGCAGCTTGACGGGAGGGGGCACAGATACGCAGTATTTT. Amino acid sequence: CASSLTGGGTDTQYF.

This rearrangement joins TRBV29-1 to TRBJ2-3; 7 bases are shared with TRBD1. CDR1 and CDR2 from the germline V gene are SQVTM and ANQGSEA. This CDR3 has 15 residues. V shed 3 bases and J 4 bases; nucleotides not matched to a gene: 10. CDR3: CSVDPGQSRPDTQYF. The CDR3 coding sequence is TGCAGCGTTGACCCGGGACAGTCAAGACCAGATACGCAGTATTTT.

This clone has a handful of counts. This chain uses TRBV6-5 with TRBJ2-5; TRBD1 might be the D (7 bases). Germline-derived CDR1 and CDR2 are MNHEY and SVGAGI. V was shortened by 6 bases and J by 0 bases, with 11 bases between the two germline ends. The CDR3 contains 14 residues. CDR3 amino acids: CASSQGGHQETQYF. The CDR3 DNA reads TGTGCCAGCAGCCAGGGGGGCCACCAAGAGACCCAGTACTTC.

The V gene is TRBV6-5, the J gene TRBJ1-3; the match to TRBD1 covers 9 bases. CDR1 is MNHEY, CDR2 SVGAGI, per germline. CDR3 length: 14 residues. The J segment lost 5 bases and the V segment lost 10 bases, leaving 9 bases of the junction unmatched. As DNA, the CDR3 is TGTGCCACCTCCTGGGGACAGGGTAGAAACACCATATATTTT. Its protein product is CATSWGQGRNTIYF.

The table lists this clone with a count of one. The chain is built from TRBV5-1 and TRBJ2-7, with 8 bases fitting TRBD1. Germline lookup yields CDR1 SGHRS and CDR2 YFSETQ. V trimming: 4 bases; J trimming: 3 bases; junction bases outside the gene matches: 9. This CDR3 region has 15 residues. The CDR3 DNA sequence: TGCGCCAGCAGCGTAGTGACAGGGGTGGACTACGAGCAGTACTTC. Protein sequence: CASSVVTGVDYEQYF.

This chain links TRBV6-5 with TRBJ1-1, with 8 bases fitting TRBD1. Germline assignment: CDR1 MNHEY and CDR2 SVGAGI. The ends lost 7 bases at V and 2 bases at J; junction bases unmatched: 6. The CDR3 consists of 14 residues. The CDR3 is CASTRTGSNTEAFF. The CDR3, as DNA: TGTGCCAGCACTAGGACAGGGAGTAACACTGAAGCTTTCTTT.

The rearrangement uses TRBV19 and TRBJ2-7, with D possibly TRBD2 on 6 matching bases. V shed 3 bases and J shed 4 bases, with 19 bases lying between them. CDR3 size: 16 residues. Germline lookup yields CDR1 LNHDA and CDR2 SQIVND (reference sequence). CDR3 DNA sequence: TGTGCCAGTAGTATTTGGGTAGGCGGGGTATCTTACGAGCAGTACTTC. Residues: CASSIWVGGVSYEQYF.

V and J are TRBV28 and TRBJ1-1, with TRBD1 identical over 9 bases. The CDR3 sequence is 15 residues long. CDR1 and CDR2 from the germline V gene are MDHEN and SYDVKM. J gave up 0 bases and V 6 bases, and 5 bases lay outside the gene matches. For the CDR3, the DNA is TGTGCCAGCAGCGGACAGGGGAAAATGAACACTGAAGCTTTCTTT. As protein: CASSGQGKMNTEAFF. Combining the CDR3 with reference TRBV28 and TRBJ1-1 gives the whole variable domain DVKVTQSSRYLVKRTGEKVFLECVQDMDHENMFWYRQDPGLGLRLIYFSYDVKMKEKGDIPEGYSVSREKKERFSLILESASTNQTSMYLCASSGQGKMNTEAFFGQGTRLTVV.

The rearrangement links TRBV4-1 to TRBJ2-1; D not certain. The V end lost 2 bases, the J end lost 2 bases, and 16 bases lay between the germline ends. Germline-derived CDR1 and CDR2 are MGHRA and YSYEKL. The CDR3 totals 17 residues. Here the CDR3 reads CASSQTTLKAPYNEQFF. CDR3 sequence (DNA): TGCGCCAGCAGCCAAACTACTTTAAAGGCACCCTACAATGAGCAGTTCTTC.

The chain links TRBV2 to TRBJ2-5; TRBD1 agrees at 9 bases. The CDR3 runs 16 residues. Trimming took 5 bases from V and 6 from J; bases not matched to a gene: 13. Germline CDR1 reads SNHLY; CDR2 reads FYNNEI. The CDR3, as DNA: TGTGCCAGCAGTCAGACCCGGGACAGGGTCGGGAAGACCCAGTACTTC. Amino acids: CASSQTRDRVGKTQYF.

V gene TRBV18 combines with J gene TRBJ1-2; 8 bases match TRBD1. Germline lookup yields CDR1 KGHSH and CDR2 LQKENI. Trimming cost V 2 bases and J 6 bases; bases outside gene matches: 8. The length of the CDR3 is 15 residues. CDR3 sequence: CASSPTEGTGHGYTF. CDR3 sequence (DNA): TGTGCCAGCTCACCAACGGAGGGGACAGGTCATGGCTACACCTTC.

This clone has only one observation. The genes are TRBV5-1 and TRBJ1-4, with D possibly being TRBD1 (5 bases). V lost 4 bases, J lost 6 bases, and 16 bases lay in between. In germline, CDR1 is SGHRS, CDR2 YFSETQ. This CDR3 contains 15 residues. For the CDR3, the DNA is TGCGCCAGCAGCCAGCAAGGCCCGGGGGATGAAAAACTGTTTTTT. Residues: CASSQQGPGDEKLFF.

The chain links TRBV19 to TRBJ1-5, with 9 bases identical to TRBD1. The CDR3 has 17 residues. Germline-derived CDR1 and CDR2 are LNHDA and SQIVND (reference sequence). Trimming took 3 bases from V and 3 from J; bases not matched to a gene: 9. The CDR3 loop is CASSISGTGSNNQPQHF. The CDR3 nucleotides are TGTGCCAGTAGTATTTCCGGGACAGGGTCGAACAATCAGCCCCAGCATTTT.

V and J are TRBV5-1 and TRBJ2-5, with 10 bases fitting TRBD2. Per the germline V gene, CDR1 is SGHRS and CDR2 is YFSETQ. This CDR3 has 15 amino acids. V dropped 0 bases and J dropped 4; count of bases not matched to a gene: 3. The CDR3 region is CASSLDGTSAETQYF. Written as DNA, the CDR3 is TGCGCCAGCAGCTTGGACGGGACTAGCGCAGAGACCCAGTACTTC.